Below, 8 T cell receptor beta chains from the same sample are listed, as sequenced in a study of patients and donors after allogeneic stem cell transplantation. TCRdb re-derived calls from the RT-PCR reads in MiXCR, one entry per CDR3 protein. The table records around 82,000 distinct CDR3 sequences, roughly 5.1% of them present only once. Sequenced material: blood, either unsorted or a sorted T cell fraction (not recorded which). The receptor set was obtained from a human donor who was either an allogeneic HSCT recipient or a stem cell or donor lymphocyte infusion donor (not recorded which). It is not recorded whose cells these are; they may come from a transplant donor.

V usage is TRBV4-1 and J usage is TRBJ1-5; no firm D call. The CDR3 runs 15 residues. Germline CDR1 is MGHRA and CDR2 is YSYEKL. V lost 2 bases, J lost 4 bases, and 12 bases lay in between. DNA for the CDR3: TGCGCCAGCAGCCAATTGGCGGCCCAAAATCAGCCCCAGCATTTT. Residues: CASSQLAAQNQPQHF.

This clonotype was counted a few times. The genes are TRBV6-1 and TRBJ2-1; tentatively, D is TRBD1 (6 bases). Trimming stripped 2 bases from V and 2 bases from J, with 7 bases between. CDR1 and CDR2 (germline): MNHNS, SASEGT. The CDR3 length is 14 residues. In DNA, the CDR3 is TGTGCCAGCAGTGAACCAGGGGCCTACAATGAGCAGTTCTTC. It is translated as CASSEPGAYNEQFF.

This clonotype was detected many times. CDR3 sequence (DNA): TGTGCCAGCAGCCAAACGGACACCGGGGAGCTGTTTTTT. Its translation is CASSQTDTGELFF. This chain joins TRBV3-1 and TRBJ2-2, with D uncertain. CDR1 is LGHDT, CDR2 YNNKEL, per germline (reference sequence). This CDR3 comprises 13 residues. V lost 2 bases and J lost 3, with 4 bases in between.

This clonotype was seen at least ten times. The chain carries TRBV28 and TRBJ2-2; D tentatively fits TRBD1 or TRBD2 (5 bases each). Trimming stripped 1 base from V and 4 bases from J, with 13 bases between. CDR1 and CDR2 (germline): MDHEN, SYDVKM. The CDR3 length is 16 residues. CDR3 in DNA: TGTGCCAGCAGTTTATCCCCAGGGACGGGCACCGGGGAGCTGTTTTTT. It specifies CASSLSPGTGTGELFF. Using reference TRBV28 and TRBJ2-2 for the parts outside the CDR3, the full variable domain is DVKVTQSSRYLVKRTGEKVFLECVQDMDHENMFWYRQDPGLGLRLIYFSYDVKMKEKGDIPEGYSVSREKKERFSLILESASTNQTSMYLCASSLSPGTGTGELFFGEGSRLTVL.

This clonotype was seen ten or more times. The V and J genes are TRBV20-1 and TRBJ2-1; 12 bases agree with TRBD2. Trimming took 5 bases from V and 5 from J; bases not matched to a gene: 4. Germline-derived CDR1 and CDR2 are DFQATT and SNEGSKA (reference sequence). CDR3 length: 14 residues. The CDR3: CSAGTSGRNNEQFF. CDR3 sequence (DNA): TGCAGTGCTGGCACTAGCGGGAGGAACAATGAGCAGTTCTTC.

Sample share makes this clonotype medium-sized (0.01 to 0.1%). The rearrangement links TRBV5-1 to TRBJ2-5, with D unclear. Between the trimmed V and J ends, which lost 1 base and 5 bases, there was a span of 9 bases. Germline CDR1 and CDR2: SGHRS and YFSETQ. The CDR3 runs 13 residues. The CDR3: CASSLIEFETQYF. CDR3 sequence (DNA): TGCGCCAGCAGCTTGATCGAGTTTGAGACCCAGTACTTC.

This clonotype was seen at least ten times. This chain uses TRBV7-9 with TRBJ1-1; perhaps TRBD1 as D (5 bases). CDR1 and CDR2 from the germline V gene are SEHNR and FQNEAQ (reference sequence). V was clipped by 1 base and J by 11 bases, with 17 bases between them. The CDR3 has 14 amino acids. The CDR3 nucleotides read TGTGCCAGCAGCTTAGAAGGGCCAGGGTATGCGGCTTTCTTT. The encoded protein is CASSLEGPGYAAFF.

This clonotype has a handful of counts. The V gene is TRBV2, the J gene TRBJ2-4; TRBD2 matches 10 bases. Per the germline V gene, CDR1 is SNHLY and CDR2 is FYNNEI. The CDR3 sequence is 15 residues long. Trimming cost V 8 bases and J 8 bases; bases outside gene matches: 12. The CDR3 protein is CASFGALAGLDIQYF. The CDR3 nucleotides read TGTGCCAGCTTTGGCGCACTAGCGGGACTAGACATTCAGTACTTC.